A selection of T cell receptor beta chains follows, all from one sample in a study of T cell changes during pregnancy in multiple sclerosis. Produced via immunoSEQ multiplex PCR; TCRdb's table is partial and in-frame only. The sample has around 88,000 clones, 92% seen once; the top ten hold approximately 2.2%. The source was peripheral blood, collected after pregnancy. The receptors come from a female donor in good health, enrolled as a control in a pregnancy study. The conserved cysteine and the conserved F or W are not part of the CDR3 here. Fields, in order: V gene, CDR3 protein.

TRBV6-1 AGQGLISGANVLT
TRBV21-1 ASSSLLWRGLGNEQF
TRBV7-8 ASSVQGARNEQY
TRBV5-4 ASSYRQGGGLETQY
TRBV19 ASSQTGTFNEKLF
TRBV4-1 ASSQEGTEGETQY
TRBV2 IGGDQGTQY
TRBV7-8 ASSRQVSQETQY
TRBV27 ASSLLGDTEAF
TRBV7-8 ASSLVRGRNTEAF
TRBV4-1 ASSQMGQGGTEAF
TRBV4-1 ASSQDIFSGQTEPQH
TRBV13 ASSWREVPYNEQF
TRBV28 ASSLLPQPQH
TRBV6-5 ASRDDRAGANVLT
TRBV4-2 ASSQGLGQYHNEQF
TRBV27 ASSLVSSSGTEAF
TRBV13 ASSSQDRDLPYTGELF
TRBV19 ASQLAGGKNIQY
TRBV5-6 ASSPPWGRDYNEQF
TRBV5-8 ASSLQQPQH
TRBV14 ASSPPGHLYNEQF